What follows are 22 T cell receptor beta chains derived from one specimen sequenced in a study of blood T cell repertoires in COVID-19. Sequenced by immunoSEQ multiplex PCR; TCRdb stores in-frame clones only, minus some. The repertoire consists of 250,000 to 300,000 clones, with roughly 90% occurring once and the leading ten covering less than 3.5%. Material for sequencing was PBMCs or T cells enriched from blood (not recorded which). These receptors all come from a woman in her forties or fifties who had been exposed to COVID-19.

The V gene is TRBV4-1, the J gene TRBJ2-7, with D maybe TRBD1 (5 bases). CDR1 is MGHRA and CDR2 is YSYEKL in the germline V gene. V lost 4 bases to trimming and J lost 6 bases, with 10 bases between them. This CDR3 has 12 amino acids. CDR3 residues: CASSPRGFEQYF. The CDR3 bases are TGCGCCAGCAGCCCAAGGGGTTTCGAGCAGTACTTC.

The chain is built from TRBV19 and TRBJ1-4; 7 bases are a match to TRBD1. CDR3 length equals 14 residues. The V segment lost 4 bases and the J segment 8 bases; nucleotides outside the gene matches: 7. Per germline, CDR1 LNHDA and CDR2 SQIVND (reference sequence). CDR3 residues: CASSTRTGGEKLFF. The DNA for the CDR3 is TGTGCCAGTAGTACGAGGACAGGCGGGGAAAAACTGTTTTTT.

The chain uses TRBV21-1 and TRBJ2-7; TRBD1 is taken as the D call from the table, unchecked against the DNA. TRBV21-1 has pseudogene status. This CDR3 contains 13 residues. CDR3 nucleotides: TGTGCCAGCAAACAACAGGGTTACCACGAGCAGTACTTC. This encodes CASKQQGYHEQYF.

A word on this clone: The junction differs from germline at one of its ends, possibly a read error. The chain employs TRBV5-4 and TRBJ1-1; a weak D match, TRBD1 (6 bases). There are 15 residues in the CDR3. The germline V gene has CDR1 SGHNT and CDR2 YYREEE (reference sequence). The CDR3 DNA reads TGTGCCAGCAGATTGGGGGGCGAGATGAACACTGAAGCTTTCTTT. Its translation: CASRLGGEMNTEAFF.

The chain recombines TRBV29-1 with TRBJ2-7; no clear D. This CDR3 is 12 amino acids long. CDR1 and CDR2 (germline): SQVTM, ANQGSEA. The V end lost 5 bases, the J end lost 3 bases, and 11 bases lay between the germline ends. The DNA for the CDR3 is TGCAGCGTTTTCGTCACAGACTACGAGCAGTACTTC. Translating gives CSVFVTDYEQYF.

The gene calls are TRBV28 and TRBJ2-1; 7 bases align to TRBD1. The germline gives CDR1 MDHEN, CDR2 SYDVKM. The CDR3 is 11 residues long. V trimming: 11 bases; J trimming: 9 bases; junction bases outside the gene matches: 7. CDR3 nucleotides: TGTGCCGCGACAGGGATGGGTGAGCAGTTCTTC. Protein sequence: CAATGMGEQFF.

This clone has only one observation. V usage is TRBV5-5 and J usage is TRBJ1-1; TRBD1 aligns across 7 bases. Germline CDR1 SGHKS, CDR2 YYEKEE (reference sequence). Trimming took 0 bases from V and 2 from J; bases not matched to a gene: 4. The CDR3 has 15 amino acids. The DNA of the CDR3 is TGTGCCAGCAGCTTGGAAGGGACAGCCAACACTGAAGCTTTCTTT. Protein sequence: CASSLEGTANTEAFF.

The rearrangement links TRBV3-1 (or the pseudogene TRBV3-2) to TRBJ2-5, with 8 bases identical to TRBD2. CDR3 size: 16 residues. The germline V gene encodes CDR1 LGHDT and CDR2 YNNKEL (reference sequence). The ends lost 4 bases at V and 4 bases at J; junction bases unmatched: 11. DNA for the CDR3: TGTGCCAGCAGCCGCGGGGGGCGGGGTGGTAGAGAGACCCAGTACTTC. This translates into CASSRGGRGGRETQYF.

Comments on this clone: The same CDR3 also results from other DNA sequences found in this sample. The chain links TRBV19 to TRBJ2-1, with D maybe TRBD2 (6 bases). This CDR3 is built from 13 residues. V was pared by 5 bases and J by 4 bases, with 9 bases between. The germline gives CDR1 LNHDA, CDR2 SQIVND (reference sequence). The CDR3 DNA sequence: TGTGCCAGTAGTCCCCGGGGGTACAATGAGCAGTTCTTC. Its protein product is CASSPRGYNEQFF.

J is TRBJ1-1 and V is TRBV19; 11 bases align to TRBD1. Per the germline V gene, CDR1 is LNHDA and CDR2 is SQIVND (reference sequence). This CDR3 has 17 amino acids. V was clipped by 1 base and J by 10 bases; unmatched bases: 14. In DNA, the CDR3 is TGTGCCAGTAGTATAGGGAGGGGGACAGGGGGACTACAAGGAGCTTTCTTT. It encodes CASSIGRGTGGLQGAFF.

The chain carries TRBV3-1 (or the pseudogene TRBV3-2) and TRBJ2-5; D may be TRBD2 (6 bases). V lost 4 bases and J 2 bases, leaving 11 bases between the germline ends. Germline V gene data show CDR1 as LGHDT and CDR2 as YNNKEL (reference sequence). The CDR3 extends over 14 amino acids. CDR3 sequence reads: CASSRPGAQETQYF. The CDR3 coding sequence is TGTGCCAGCAGCCGACCGGGAGCACAAGAGACCCAGTACTTC.

The rearrangement joins TRBV27 to TRBJ2-2; TRBD2 aligns across 7 bases. V dropped 0 bases and J dropped 4; count of bases not matched to a gene: 11. Germline V lookup: CDR1 MNHEY, CDR2 SMNVEV (reference sequence). The CDR3 runs 18 residues. The DNA of the CDR3 is TGTGCCAGCAGTTTATCGGAGGGCGGACCGGGGGGCACCGGGGAGCTGTTTTTT. Protein product: CASSLSEGGPGGTGELFF.

The chain joins TRBV28 to TRBJ1-4, with D tentatively TRBD1 (5 bases). The CDR3 has 17 residues. The germline CDR1 and CDR2 sequences are MDHEN and SYDVKM. V lost 1 base and J 1 base, leaving 13 bases between the germline ends. CDR3 loop: CASSLSRQGITNEKLFF. The CDR3 nucleotides read TGTGCCAGCAGTTTATCCCGGCAGGGAATAACTAATGAAAAACTGTTTTTT.

This clone appeared a single time. The chain carries TRBV5-1 and TRBJ1-3, with 7 bases aligning to TRBD1. The germline CDR1 and CDR2 sequences are SGHRS and YFSETQ. The trim removed 4 bases at V and 0 bases at J, leaving 1 base unmatched. The CDR3 is 14 amino acids. The CDR3 is CASSPGGSGNTIYF. The DNA for the CDR3 is TGCGCCAGCAGCCCAGGGGGCTCTGGAAACACCATATATTTT.

The chain combines TRBV4-1 with TRBJ1-6; D gene uncertain. CDR3 length: 16 residues. Per the germline V gene, CDR1 is MGHRA and CDR2 is YSYEKL. Trimming cost V 0 bases and J 6 bases, with 12 bases left between them. CDR3 nucleotide sequence: TGCGCCAGCAGCCAAGAAGGGAGGTCGGGTAATTCACCCCTCCACTTT. The encoded protein is CASSQEGRSGNSPLHF.

This sequence joins TRBV3-1 (or the pseudogene TRBV3-2) and TRBJ1-2; 9 bases map to TRBD1. V shed 1 base, J shed 4 bases, and the junction held 4 bases outside the gene matches. Germline V gene lookup returns CDR1 LGHDT and CDR2 YNNKEL (reference sequence). The CDR3 runs to 15 residues. The CDR3 nucleotides read TGTGCCAGCAGCCAAGGGGGACAGGGTCCCTATGGCTACACCTTC. It encodes CASSQGGQGPYGYTF.

V is TRBV4-2 and J is TRBJ2-2, with 8 bases matching TRBD1. Germline-derived CDR1 and CDR2 are LGHNA and YNFKEQ. The CDR3 runs to 16 residues. Losses at the gene ends were 0 bases for V and 5 bases for J; bases not matched to a gene: 5. The CDR3 DNA sequence: TGTGCCAGCAGCCAAGATTTAACAGGGGGAACCGGGGAGCTGTTTTTT. This codes for CASSQDLTGGTGELFF.

The V and J genes are TRBV3-1 (or the pseudogene TRBV3-2) and TRBJ2-1, with TRBD2 identical over 7 bases. Germline CDR1 reads LGHDT; CDR2 reads YNNKEL (reference sequence). With 2 bases clipped from V and 0 bases from J, the junction kept 4 bases outside the gene matches. This CDR3 comprises 16 residues. As DNA, the CDR3 is TGTGCCAGCAGCCAATCTCTAGCGGTCTCCTACAATGAGCAGTTCTTC. This codes for CASSQSLAVSYNEQFF.

The rearrangement joins TRBV2 to TRBJ1-2, with 8 positions matching TRBD1. Germline V gene sequence: CDR1 SNHLY, CDR2 FYNNEI. The CDR3 runs to 13 residues. V trimming: 6 bases; J trimming: 4 bases; junction bases outside the gene matches: 4. CDR3 in DNA: TGTGCCAGCAGCGCAGGGGGCAGCTATGGCTACACCTTC. It encodes CASSAGGSYGYTF.

This chain uses TRBV6-1 with TRBJ1-2; D is undetermined. Germline V gene data show CDR1 as MNHNS and CDR2 as SASEGT. With 0 bases removed from V and 3 bases from J, the gap between germline ends came to 8 bases. The CDR3 totals 14 residues. The CDR3 loop is CASSEAGNYYGYTF. For the CDR3, the DNA is TGTGCCAGCAGTGAAGCCGGGAATTACTATGGCTACACCTTC.

The CDR3 sequence is CASSGSHRAAQYF. The DNA for the CDR3 is TGTGCCAGCAGCGGGTCCCACAGGGCGGCCCAGTACTTC. This chain joins TRBV5-8 and TRBJ2-5; D is perhaps TRBD1 (6 bases). This CDR3 has 13 residues. V was cut by 4 bases and J by 9 bases, with 16 bases left in between. Looked up from germline, CDR1 is SGHTS and CDR2 is YDEGEE.

V and J are TRBV5-6 and TRBJ1-3; the D gene is possibly TRBD1 (5 bases). The V end was cut by 5 bases, the J end by 3 bases, with 9 bases between. CDR3 length: 13 amino acids. The germline gives CDR1 SGHDT, CDR2 YYEEEE. CDR3 amino acids: CASRGGVGNTIYF. Here the CDR3 DNA reads TGTGCCAGCAGGGGAGGGGTTGGAAACACCATATATTTT.